Sequencing of this T cell receptor (beta chain) was carried out in a study of technical replicates of blood from several donors. V was pared by 7 bases and J by 6 bases, with 9 bases of the junction left unmatched. Germline CDR1 SNHLY, CDR2 FYNNEI. The CDR3 runs to 15 residues. Some clones are missing from TCRdb's copy, which holds only in-frame ones; the method was immunoSEQ multiplex PCR. The sample carries about 66,000 clones, less than 98% recorded once. The chain employs TRBV2 and TRBJ2-3, with 11 bases identical to TRBD2. This TCR came from a human donor in good health. The sequencing input was T cells isolated from PBMCs. CDR3 coding DNA: TGTGCCAGCACGAGGTTAGCGGGAGGGGTGGATACGCAGTATTTT. Protein: CASTRLAGGVDTQYF.